The present T cell receptor (beta chain) was sequenced within a study of T cells in Graves' hyperthyroidism and ophthalmopathy. Germline-derived CDR1 and CDR2 are SQVTM and ANQGSEA. Unmatched junction bases numbered 4, after V lost 5 bases and J lost 4 bases. The CDR3 has 12 residues. From RNA transcripts, TCR beta CDR3 regions were amplified. The HTBI primer set drove a first-round RT-PCR of the TCR CDR3. TCRdb reprocessed the multiplex PCR reads with MiXCR, giving one entry per CDR3 protein. Among a few hundred thousand distinct CDR3 sequences listed, roughly 15% were seen once. Source material: blood. The V call is TRBV29-1, the J call TRBJ2-5, with 7 bases identical to TRBD2. This TCR came from a woman aged 40 to 55 with Graves' ophthalmopathy. DNA for the CDR3: TGCAGCGTTAACGGGGGGTCAGAGACCCAGTACTTC. Amino acids: CSVNGGSETQYF.